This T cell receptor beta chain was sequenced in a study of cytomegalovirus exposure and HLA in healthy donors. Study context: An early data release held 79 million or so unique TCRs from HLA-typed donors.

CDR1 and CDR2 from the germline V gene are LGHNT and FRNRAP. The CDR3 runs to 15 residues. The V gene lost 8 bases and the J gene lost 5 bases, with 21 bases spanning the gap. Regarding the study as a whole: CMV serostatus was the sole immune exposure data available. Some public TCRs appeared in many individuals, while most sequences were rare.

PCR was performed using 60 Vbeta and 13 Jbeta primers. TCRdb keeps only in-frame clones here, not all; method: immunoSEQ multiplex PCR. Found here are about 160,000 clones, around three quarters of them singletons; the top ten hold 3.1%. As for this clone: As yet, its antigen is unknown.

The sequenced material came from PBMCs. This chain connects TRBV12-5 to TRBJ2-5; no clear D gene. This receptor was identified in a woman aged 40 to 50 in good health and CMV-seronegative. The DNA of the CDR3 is TGTGCTAGTCGGTTTAGAGACGGCGCCGGGGAGACCCAGTACTTC. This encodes CASRFRDGAGETQYF.